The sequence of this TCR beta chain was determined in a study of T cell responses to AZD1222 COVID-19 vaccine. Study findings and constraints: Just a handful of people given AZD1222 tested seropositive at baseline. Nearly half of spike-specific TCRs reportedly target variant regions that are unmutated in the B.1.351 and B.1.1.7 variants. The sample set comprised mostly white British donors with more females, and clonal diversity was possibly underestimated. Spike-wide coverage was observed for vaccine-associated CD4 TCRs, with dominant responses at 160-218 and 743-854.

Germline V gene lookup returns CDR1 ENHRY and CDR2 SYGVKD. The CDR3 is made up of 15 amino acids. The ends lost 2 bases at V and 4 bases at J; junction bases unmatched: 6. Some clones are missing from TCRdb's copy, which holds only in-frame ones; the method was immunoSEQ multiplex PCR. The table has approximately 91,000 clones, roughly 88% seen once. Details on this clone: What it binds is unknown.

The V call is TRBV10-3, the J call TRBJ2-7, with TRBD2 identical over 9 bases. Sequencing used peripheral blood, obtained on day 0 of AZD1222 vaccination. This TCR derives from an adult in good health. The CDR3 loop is CAISEGPSGAYEQYF. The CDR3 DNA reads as TGTGCCATCAGTGAGGGTCCTAGCGGGGCATACGAGCAGTACTTC.